The 32 T cell receptor beta chains in this list originate from one sample, sequenced in a study of neoadjuvant anti-PD-1 for oral cavity cancer. Assay used: immunoSEQ multiplex PCR; TCRdb lists only in-frame clones, some missing. In the table there are some 7,400 clones, around 48% of which are singletons. The specimen comprised tumor tissue, sampled before nivolumab (anti-PD-1) treatment. The receptor source for this set is a person aged 40-85 years with oral cavity squamous cell carcinoma.

This rearrangement joins TRBV6-6 to TRBJ1-1, with D possibly matching TRBD1 (5 bases). The germline V gene has CDR1 MNHNY and CDR2 SVGAGI (reference sequence). V dropped 5 bases and J dropped 6 bases, with 13 bases sitting between them. CDR3 length equals 13 residues. CDR3 in amino acids: CASSGSGASEAFF. The CDR3 region has the DNA TGTGCCAGCAGTGGTTCCGGGGCCTCTGAAGCTTTCTTT.

The table lists this clone with a count of one. The chain employs TRBV19 and TRBJ2-1; the match to TRBD2 covers 11 bases. V was pared by 3 bases and J by 3 bases, with 4 bases of the junction left unmatched. Germline V gives CDR1 LNHDA, CDR2 SQIVND (reference sequence). This CDR3 contains 16 residues. CDR3: CASSMIAGGFYNEQFF. DNA of the CDR3: TGTGCCAGTAGTATGATAGCGGGAGGGTTCTACAATGAGCAGTTCTTC.

The chain recombines TRBV9 with TRBJ2-2, with TRBD2 matching over 7 bases. Trimming removed 3 bases from V and 3 bases from J; junction bases left unmatched: 5. Germline V gene sequence: CDR1 SGDLS, CDR2 YYNGEE. The CDR3 length is 15 residues. The CDR3 DNA follows: TGTGCCAGCAGCGCACGGGAGGACCACACCGGGGAGCTGTTTTTT. Amino acids: CASSAREDHTGELFF.

The gene calls are TRBV6-1 and TRBJ1-4; D may be TRBD1 (5 bases). This CDR3 has 15 amino acids. The ends were cut back, 6 bases at V and 6 bases at J, with 17 bases in the middle. Looked up from germline, CDR1 is MNHNS and CDR2 is SASEGT. CDR3 amino acids: CASSQQFSGYEKLFF. The CDR3 DNA reads as TGTGCCAGCAGCCAACAGTTCTCAGGGTATGAAAAACTGTTTTTT.

This clone came up a few times. V gene TRBV27 combines with J gene TRBJ2-7; the D gene is possibly TRBD2 (5 bases). CDR1 is MNHEY, CDR2 SMNVEV, per germline (reference sequence). This CDR3 has 13 amino acids. Trimming removed 3 bases at V and 7 bases at J, with 13 bases between. CDR3 nucleotides: TGTGCCAGCAGTTTCGATAGAACGGGAGAGCAGTACTTC. Residues: CASSFDRTGEQYF.

This clone has more than one count but fewer than ten. J is TRBJ1-2 and V is TRBV27; D is unresolved. The CDR3 covers 15 residues. CDR1 is MNHEY, CDR2 SMNVEV, per germline (reference sequence). V shed 7 bases and J shed 8 bases, with 23 bases lying between them. The CDR3 sequence is CASISRDQSPEGYTF. In DNA, the CDR3 is TGTGCCAGCATATCCCGGGATCAGAGCCCGGAAGGCTACACCTTC.

The J gene is TRBJ2-3, the V gene TRBV7-9; D is undetermined. The CDR3 has 14 residues. The V gene's germline CDR1 is SEHNR and CDR2 FQNEAQ (reference sequence). V was shortened by 5 bases and J by 6 bases, with 15 bases between the two germline ends. The CDR3 sequence is CASSHPPNGDTQYF. As DNA, the CDR3 is TGTGCCAGCAGCCACCCCCCGAACGGGGATACGCAGTATTTT.

This clone has a handful of counts. This chain uses TRBV6-1 with TRBJ2-7, with 7 nucleotides matching TRBD1. CDR1 is MNHNS, CDR2 SASEGT, per germline. With 6 bases clipped from V and 1 base from J, the junction kept 9 bases outside the gene matches. CDR3 size: 15 residues. The chain's CDR3 is CASRGRQGSSYEQYF. The DNA of the CDR3 is TGTGCCAGCAGGGGTCGACAGGGATCTTCCTACGAGCAGTACTTC.

This chain connects TRBV19 to TRBJ1-1; D perhaps matches TRBD1 (6 bases). Germline lookup yields CDR1 LNHDA and CDR2 SQIVND (reference sequence). The germline V and J ends were trimmed by 7 bases and 0 bases, with 12 bases remaining between them. The CDR3 runs to 14 residues. CDR3 sequence (DNA): TGTGCCAGTACCACAGGGCAGATGAACACTGAAGCTTTCTTT. Residues: CASTTGQMNTEAFF.

This rearrangement joins TRBV6-1 to TRBJ2-1; tentatively, D is TRBD2 (5 bases). The length of the CDR3 is 11 residues. The V gene's germline CDR1 is MNHNS and CDR2 SASEGT. V lost 11 bases to trimming and J lost 0 bases, with 5 bases between them. The CDR3 DNA reads TGTGCCGAGGGCTCCTACAATGAGCAGTTCTTC. Its protein product is CAEGSYNEQFF.

In this sample, this clone turned up a few times. V gene TRBV6-6 combines with J gene TRBJ2-1; D remains ambiguous. The CDR3 has 14 residues. V was shortened by 5 bases and J by 0 bases, with 8 bases between the two germline ends. CDR1 and CDR2 from the germline V gene are MNHNY and SVGAGI (reference sequence). The CDR3 sequence: CASSRLSSYNEQFF. Written as DNA, the CDR3 is TGTGCCAGCAGTAGGCTGAGCTCCTACAATGAGCAGTTCTTC.

This sequence joins TRBV10-3 and TRBJ2-5, with D unresolved. CDR1 and CDR2 from the germline V gene are ENHRY and SYGVKD. V dropped 4 bases and J dropped 3 bases, with 9 bases sitting between them. The CDR3 is 13 residues long. CDR3 nucleotides: TGTGCCATCAGTGTAGACGAGAAAGAGACCCAGTACTTC. Amino acids: CAISVDEKETQYF.

This sequence joins TRBV5-4 and TRBJ1-2; 8 bases map to TRBD1. After removal of 3 bases from V and 4 bases from J, the junction contained 5 bases not matched to a gene. This CDR3 has 14 amino acids. Germline V gene lookup returns CDR1 SGHNT and CDR2 YYREEE (reference sequence). CDR3 amino acids: CASSWGQDGYGYTF. CDR3 coding DNA: TGTGCCAGCAGCTGGGGACAGGACGGCTATGGCTACACCTTC.

The gene calls are TRBV5-1 and TRBJ2-1; D might be TRBD1 (6 bases). The CDR3 has 14 residues. Germline loops: CDR1 SGHRS, CDR2 YFSETQ. V lost 3 bases to trimming and J lost 3 bases, with 10 bases between them. The CDR3 sequence is CASSSSDSYNEQFF. CDR3 coding DNA: TGCGCCAGCAGCTCCTCGGACAGCTACAATGAGCAGTTCTTC.

Only a few counts were recorded for this clone. CDR3 region: CASTRVERNTEAFF. Written as DNA, the CDR3 is TGTGCCAGCACCCGAGTCGAGCGGAACACTGAAGCTTTCTTT. V is TRBV7-9 and J is TRBJ1-1; no reliable D call. The V gene lost 7 bases and the J gene lost 1 base, with 13 bases spanning the gap. The CDR3 extends over 14 amino acids. Germline-derived CDR1 and CDR2 are SEHNR and FQNEAQ (reference sequence).

This chain joins TRBV2 and TRBJ1-1; no definite D call. The CDR3 is made up of 13 amino acids. V was trimmed by 6 bases and J by 3 bases, leaving 11 bases between them. The germline gives CDR1 SNHLY, CDR2 FYNNEI. The CDR3 sequence is CASSANRDTEAFF. DNA for the CDR3: TGTGCCAGCAGCGCCAATCGGGACACTGAAGCTTTCTTT.

This clone has only a few counts. The gene calls are TRBV28 and TRBJ1-2; D unclear. Germline-derived CDR1 and CDR2 are MDHEN and SYDVKM. Deletions cut 5 bases from V and 4 bases from J, with 8 bases between. The CDR3 is 12 residues long. CDR3 amino acids: CASSPEAYGYTF. For the CDR3, the DNA is TGTGCCAGCAGTCCAGAGGCCTATGGCTACACCTTC.

In its sample, this clone was seen a few times. This sequence joins TRBV5-1 and TRBJ2-2; D unresolved. Trimming took off 7 bases at V and 1 base at J, with 14 bases between the two ends. Germline CDR1 reads SGHRS; CDR2 reads YFSETQ. This CDR3 region has 15 residues. CDR3 protein: CASAPGFLNTGELFF. The DNA of the CDR3 is TGCGCCAGCGCCCCAGGATTTTTGAACACCGGGGAGCTGTTTTTT.

This clone has more than one count but fewer than ten. The chain employs TRBV9 and TRBJ1-4, with 9 bases identical to TRBD1. The CDR3 contains 14 residues. Losses at the gene ends were 2 bases for V and 4 bases for J; bases not matched to a gene: 0. Germline CDR1 is SGDLS and CDR2 is YYNGEE. The CDR3 sequence: CASSVGQGNEKLFF. CDR3 nucleotide sequence: TGTGCCAGCAGCGTGGGACAGGGTAATGAAAAACTGTTTTTT.

This sequence joins TRBV6-1 and TRBJ1-1; D is ambiguous. V shed 2 bases and J shed 5 bases, with 9 bases lying between them. Germline lookup yields CDR1 MNHNS and CDR2 SASEGT. This CDR3 spans 13 amino acids. The CDR3 region has the DNA TGTGCCAGCAGTGAATTCACTGGGACTGAAGCTTTCTTT. Translated, it gives CASSEFTGTEAFF.

This clone was counted between two and nine times. The chain recombines TRBV5-1 with TRBJ2-3; tentative D call: TRBD2 (6 bases). V dropped 1 base and J dropped 1 base, with 7 bases sitting between them. CDR3 size: 14 residues. Germline V gives CDR1 SGHRS, CDR2 YFSETQ. The CDR3 nucleotides are TGCGCCAGCAGCTTGTCGGGGGGCACAGATACGCAGTATTTT. Translating it yields CASSLSGGTDTQYF. The variable domain in full, completed from reference TRBV5-1 and TRBJ2-3, reads KAGVTQTPRYLIKTRGQQVTLSCSPISGHRSVSWYQQTPGQGLQFLFEYFSETQRNKGNFPGRFSGRQFSNSRSEMNVSTLELGDSALYLCASSLSGGTDTQYFGPGTRLTVL.

Only one count was recorded for this clone. The chain recombines TRBV6-4 with TRBJ2-3; D unresolved. The germline V gene has CDR1 MRHNA and CDR2 SNTAGT. Trimming stripped 0 bases from V and 2 bases from J, with 3 bases between. CDR3 length: 13 amino acids. The CDR3 protein is CASSDSDTDTQYF. The CDR3 DNA is TGTGCCAGCAGTGACTCTGACACAGATACGCAGTATTTT.

This clone has a single count. As DNA, the CDR3 is TGTGCCAGCAGCCAAGGCGCCGGGATTCCCCCCTCCGAGGAGCTGTTTTTT. Amino acids: CASSQGAGIPPSEELFF. V and J are TRBV14 and TRBJ2-2; maybe TRBD2 (5 bases). The CDR3 extends over 17 amino acids. V dropped 1 base and J dropped 10 bases, with 22 bases sitting between them. Per the germline V gene, CDR1 is SGHDN and CDR2 is FVKESK. The full variable domain, its missing parts supplied by reference TRBV14 and TRBJ2-2, is EAGVTQFPSHSVIEKGQTVTLRCDPISGHDNLYWYRRVMGKEIKFLLHFVKESKQDESGMPNNRFLAERTGGTYSTLKVQPAELEDSGVYFCASSQGAGIPPSEELFFGEGSRLTVL.

The chain joins TRBV6-5 to TRBJ1-1, with D perhaps matching TRBD1 (5 bases). CDR3 length: 16 amino acids. Germline V lookup: CDR1 MNHEY, CDR2 SVGAGI. With 1 base removed from V and 0 bases from J, the gap between germline ends came to 12 bases. The CDR3 spells CASSYYFGGVNTEAFF. In DNA form, the CDR3 reads TGTGCCAGCAGTTACTATTTCGGGGGAGTGAACACTGAAGCTTTCTTT.

V gene TRBV5-8 combines with J gene TRBJ2-1; 9 bases line up with TRBD2. Germline V CDR1 and CDR2: SGHTS, YDEGEE. The CDR3 covers 15 residues. Trimming at V came to 5 bases and at J to 9 bases, leaving 12 bases not matched to a gene. This chain's CDR3 is CASSHSGSRGGEQFF. CDR3 nucleotide sequence: TGTGCCAGCAGTCATAGCGGGAGCCGGGGTGGTGAGCAGTTCTTC.

The chain combines TRBV7-8 with TRBJ2-2, with TRBD2 matching over 8 bases. The length of the CDR3 is 16 residues. V shed 5 bases, J shed 6 bases, and the junction held 11 bases outside the gene matches. Germline loops: CDR1 SGHVS, CDR2 FQNEAQ. The CDR3 nucleotides are TGTGCCAGCAGCCAGGGGACTAGGGGGTTTCCCGGGGAGCTGTTTTTT. It specifies CASSQGTRGFPGELFF.

J is TRBJ2-3 and V is TRBV9; D is unresolved. Germline values: CDR1 SGDLS, CDR2 YYNGEE. CDR3 length: 13 residues. Deletions cut 0 bases from V and 5 bases from J, with 7 bases between. The CDR3 reads CASSVEDRDTQYF. In DNA, the CDR3 is TGTGCCAGCAGCGTAGAAGATAGAGATACGCAGTATTTT.

The gene calls are TRBV5-5 and TRBJ2-3; TRBD1 aligns across 7 bases. V was pared by 0 bases and J by 4 bases, with 5 bases of the junction left unmatched. This CDR3 spans 15 amino acids. CDR1 and CDR2 (germline): SGHKS, YYEKEE (reference sequence). The CDR3 here is CASSLGEGGADTQYF. The CDR3 region has the DNA TGTGCCAGCAGCTTGGGGGAAGGGGGCGCAGATACGCAGTATTTT.

The rearrangement joins TRBV18 to TRBJ1-2, with 7 positions matching TRBD1. The V and J ends lost 2 bases and 2 bases, in that order; junction bases with no gene match: 8. This CDR3 comprises 16 residues. Germline CDR1 and CDR2: KGHSH and LQKENI. The CDR3, as DNA: TGTGCCAGCTCACCAATAGGCTCGGACAGGAACTATGGCTACACCTTC. Translation: CASSPIGSDRNYGYTF.

The rearrangement links TRBV28 to TRBJ1-1; D remains unclear. This CDR3 is built from 14 residues. Per germline, CDR1 MDHEN and CDR2 SYDVKM. The V end was cut by 3 bases, the J end by 4 bases, with 12 bases between. As DNA, the CDR3 is TGTGCCAGCAGTTTCTCAACTAGGGTCACTGAAGCTTTCTTT. This codes for CASSFSTRVTEAFF.

This sequence joins TRBV29-1 and TRBJ2-1; TRBD2 is a possible D gene (6 bases). The length of the CDR3 is 15 residues. Germline-derived CDR1 and CDR2 are SQVTM and ANQGSEA. Trimming took off 4 bases at V and 2 bases at J, with 15 bases between the two ends. This chain's CDR3 is CSVGGGSGPYNEQFF. The CDR3 DNA reads TGCAGCGTTGGAGGAGGGTCCGGACCCTACAATGAGCAGTTCTTC.

This chain uses TRBV9 with TRBJ2-2; 9 nucleotides match TRBD1. CDR3 length: 14 residues. Germline lookup yields CDR1 SGDLS and CDR2 YYNGEE. The V segment lost 6 bases and the J segment 2 bases; nucleotides outside the gene matches: 2. The CDR3 DNA reads as TGTGCCAGCAACAGGGGGCTTAACACCGGGGAGCTGTTTTTT. Translating it yields CASNRGLNTGELFF.